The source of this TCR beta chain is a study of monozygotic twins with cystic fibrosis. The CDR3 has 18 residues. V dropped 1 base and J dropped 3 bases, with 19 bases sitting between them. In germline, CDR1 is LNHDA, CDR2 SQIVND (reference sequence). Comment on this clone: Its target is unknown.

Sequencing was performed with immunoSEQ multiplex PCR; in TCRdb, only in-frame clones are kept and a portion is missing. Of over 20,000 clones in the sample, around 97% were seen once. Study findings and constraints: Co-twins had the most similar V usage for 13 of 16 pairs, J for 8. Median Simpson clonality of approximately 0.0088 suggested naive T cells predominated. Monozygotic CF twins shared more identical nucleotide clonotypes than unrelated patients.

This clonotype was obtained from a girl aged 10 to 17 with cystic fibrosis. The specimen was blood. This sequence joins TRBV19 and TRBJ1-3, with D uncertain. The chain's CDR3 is CASSIGVRRQQHGNTIYF. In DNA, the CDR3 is TGTGCCAGTAGTATAGGGGTCCGCCGGCAACAACATGGAAACACCATATATTTT. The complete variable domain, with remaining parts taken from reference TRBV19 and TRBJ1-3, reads DGGITQSPKYLFRKEGQNVTLSCEQNLNHDAMYWYRQDPGQGLRLIYYSQIVNDFQKGDIAEGYSVSREKKESFPLTVTSAQKNPTAFYLCASSIGVRRQQHGNTIYFGEGSWLTVV.